This TCR beta chain was sequenced for a study of blood T cell repertoires in COVID-19. Across the whole study: T cells, B-cell-depleted T cells, or PBMCs provided the cDNA or gDNA that served as material.

The Seattle patients, enrolled during active infection, were followed longitudinally. Authors' processing steps: How many nucleated cells were present was estimated from reference gene primer amplification. Using immunoSEQ multiplex PCR, the repertoire was profiled, and TCRdb retains in-frame clones only, with some absent. The V and J calls and clone size come from that table; D and trimming were worked out from the DNA. The table lists 300,000 to 450,000 clones, approximately 88% of them singletons. The TCR originated in a woman aged 25 to 39 with COVID-19, enrolled during active disease. Source material: peripheral blood.

The DNA for the CDR3 is TGCGCCAGCAGCCAAGATTCTGTAAATACGCAGTATTTT. Translation gives CASSQDSVNTQYF. The V call is TRBV4-1, the J call TRBJ2-3; D not certain. Germline values: CDR1 MGHRA, CDR2 YSYEKL. This CDR3 region has 13 residues. Trimming stripped 0 bases from V and 7 bases from J, with 8 bases between.